This TCR beta chain derives from a study of blood T cell repertoires in COVID-19 (TCRdb year 2020). Background on the whole study: Samples from collaborators originated in the United States, Italy and Spain and spanned both the acute and convalescent phases of COVID-19. The prospective study material was composed of cDNA or gDNA derived from T cells, B-cell-depleted T cells, or PBMCs. Deeply sampled blood TCRbeta repertoires from subjects exposed to, actively infected with, or recovered from COVID-19 were included in the dataset. The repertoires were made available in a free public database intended to serve as a resource for research on the immune response to SARS-CoV-2. Samples were obtained from the ongoing ImmuneRACE study (first 160 participants) and from over 1,000 subjects provided by 6 global collaborators. Sample metadata almost always included a de-identified subject ID, COVID-19 status, age in years and sex. Where HLA class I and class II types were available, the types were taken from metadata supplied by the sample provider, not from assay-based typing. Overall results and qualifications from the work: Clinical and demographic metadata were provided uncurated, with the amount varying by source and participant.

The immunoSEQ Assay, a bias-controlled multiplex PCR, was used to amplify TCRbeta CDR3 regions from genomic DNA. The authors processed their data as follows. The number of nucleated cells in each sample was estimated by amplification of reference gene primers within the assay. To quantify the absolute abundance of each unique TCRbeta CDR3 rearrangement, sequence reads were collapsed and filtered. For each sample, productive Simpson clonality was calculated as the square root of Simpson's diversity index across productive rearrangements. Entries here come from immuneACCESS through TCRdb and include only in-frame sequences with V and J called. Some clones fail to appear in such tables; in the studies checked, an unresolved V gene covers under half of the shortfall, and the cause of the remainder is unknown. V, J and clone size are taken as reported in that table, and D and trimming were inferred from the DNA itself. This sample is represented by 180,000 or so clones; 70% to 80% of them were singletons. Roughly 13% of the sample goes to the ten largest clones.

A second Seattle source provided samples from volunteer blood donors who had recovered from COVID-19. Collaborating institutions collected whole blood in K2EDTA tubes following their own protocols. For TCRbeta analysis, collaborators shipped samples as frozen whole blood, isolated PBMCs, or DNA extracted from either of those sample types. Comments on this clone: What antigen it recognizes has not been identified. No clone much larger than this one lies a single base away; base qualities are absent.

From cysteine to phenylalanine, the CDR3 is 18 amino acids long. The read is trimmed to its CDR3 DNA, 54 bases read in frame from base 1. The germline V gene gives CDR1 as SGHRS and CDR2 as YFSETQ. Ends trimmed: V by 0 bases, J by 4 bases; bases unmatched to a gene: 12. The TCR was taken from a man aged 45-65 years who had recovered from COVID-19. Sequencing input: peripheral blood. Here the chain combines TRBV5-1 and TRBJ2-1, with 8 junctional bases fitting TRBD2. The nucleotide sequence is given as TGCGCCAGCAGCTTGGGGGGTTTCTTTAGCGGGGTTTACAATGAGCAGTTCTTC. Its translation is CASSLGGFFSGVYNEQFF.